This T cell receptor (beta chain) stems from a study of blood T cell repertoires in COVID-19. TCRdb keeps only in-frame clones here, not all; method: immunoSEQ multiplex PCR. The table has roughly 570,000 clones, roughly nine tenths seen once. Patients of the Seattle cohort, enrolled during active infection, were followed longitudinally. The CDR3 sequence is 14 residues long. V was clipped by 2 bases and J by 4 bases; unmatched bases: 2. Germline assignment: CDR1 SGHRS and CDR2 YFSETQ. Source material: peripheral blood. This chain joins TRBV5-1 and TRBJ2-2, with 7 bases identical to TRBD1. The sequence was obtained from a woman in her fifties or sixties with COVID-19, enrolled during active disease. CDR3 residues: CASSFEGATGELFF. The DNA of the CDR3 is TGCGCCAGCAGCTTCGAGGGGGCCACCGGGGAGCTGTTTTTT.